This TCR beta chain originates from a study of blood T cell repertoires in COVID-19 (TCRdb year 2020). Background for the entire study: The collaborator samples originated in the United States, Italy and Spain and spanned the acute and convalescent phases of COVID-19. The repertoires were released in a freely available public database intended as a resource for research on the immune response to SARS-CoV-2. The prospective study material was composed of cDNA or gDNA derived from T cells, B-cell-depleted T cells, or PBMCs. Subjects who had been exposed to COVID-19, were actively infected with it, or had recovered from it provided the deeply sampled blood TCRbeta repertoires that made up the dataset. Samples were obtained from the ongoing ImmuneRACE study (first 160 participants) and from over a thousand subjects provided by 6 global collaborators. A de-identified subject ID, COVID-19 status, age in years and sex were almost always included in the sample metadata. Where available, HLA class I and class II types were taken from metadata supplied by the sample provider and were not determined by assay-based typing.

Each collaborating institution followed its own protocols to collect whole blood in K2EDTA tubes. For TCRbeta analysis, collaborators shipped samples as frozen whole blood, isolated PBMCs, or DNA extracted from either of those sample types. The germline V gene (reference sequence) sets CDR1 to MNHEY and CDR2 to SMNVEV. The junction shows trimming of 5 bases on V and 3 bases on J, plus 14 bases between the germline ends. Reading from cysteine to phenylalanine, the CDR3 counts 15 amino acids. This entry keeps only the CDR3 DNA: 45 bases, framed from base 1. TCRbeta CDR3 regions were amplified from genomic DNA using the immunoSEQ Assay, a bias-controlled multiplex PCR. Turning to the authors' computational methods: Within the assay, amplification of reference gene primers was used to estimate how many nucleated cells each sample contained. To quantify the absolute abundance of each unique TCRbeta CDR3 rearrangement, sequence reads were collapsed and filtered. Productive Simpson clonality was computed per sample as the square root of Simpson's diversity index over productive rearrangements. Imported from immuneACCESS, the table was reduced by TCRdb to in-frame sequences with V and J called. These copies leave out some clones; in studies compared against another copy, an unresolved V gene accounts for under half, and the cause of the remainder is not known. V and J calls and clone size follow that table, whereas D and trimming were derived from the DNA. This sample holds 100,000 to 150,000 clones; more than 75% were observed only once. The ten largest clones capture less than 2% of the sample.

Broader findings and caveats from the paper: The quantity of clinical and demographic metadata differed by source and by participant and was supplied without curation.

This clone is a singleton in its sample. It lacks a known antigen. No per-base quality is available; no much larger clone lies one base away. This receptor chain uses TRBV27 and TRBJ2-1, with TRBD1 as a weak D call on 6 bases. The sequence came from a human donor in a cohort sampled during active COVID-19. Sequenced: peripheral blood. The nucleotides are TGTGCCAGCAGTGACTTAGGGGGTAACTACAATGAGCAGTTCTTC. This codes for CASSDLGGNYNEQFF.